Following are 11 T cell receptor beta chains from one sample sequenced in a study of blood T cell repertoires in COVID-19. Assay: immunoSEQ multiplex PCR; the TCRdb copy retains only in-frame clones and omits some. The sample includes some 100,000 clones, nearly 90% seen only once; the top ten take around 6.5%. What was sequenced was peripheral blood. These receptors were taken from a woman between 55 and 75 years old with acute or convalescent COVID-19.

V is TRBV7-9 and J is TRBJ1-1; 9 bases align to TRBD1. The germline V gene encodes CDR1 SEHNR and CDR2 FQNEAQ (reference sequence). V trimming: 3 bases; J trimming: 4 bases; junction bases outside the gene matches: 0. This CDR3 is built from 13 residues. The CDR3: CASSLTGGTEAFF. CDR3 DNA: TGTGCCAGCAGCTTGACAGGGGGCACTGAAGCTTTCTTT. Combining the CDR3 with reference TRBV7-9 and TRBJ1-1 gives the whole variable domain DTGVSQNPRHKITKRGQNVTFRCDPISEHNRLYWYRQTLGQGPEFLTYFQNEAQLEKSRLLSDRFSAERPKGSFSTLEIQRTEQGDSAMYLCASSLTGGTEAFFGQGTRLTVV.

The CDR3: CARGLLGVDTEAFF. DNA of the CDR3: TGTGCCAGGGGACTACTCGGAGTAGACACTGAAGCTTTCTTT. The chain has TRBV2 and TRBJ1-1; TRBD1 is a possible D gene (5 bases). The CDR3 consists of 14 residues. Trimming shortened V by 9 bases and J by 3 bases, and 17 bases separated the two germline ends. CDR1 is SNHLY and CDR2 is FYNNEI in the germline V gene.

CDR3 region: CASSRLFGDTQYF. The CDR3, as DNA: TGTGCCAGCAGTCGACTGTTCGGTGATACGCAGTATTTT. V usage is TRBV28 and J usage is TRBJ2-3; D call uncertain. There are 13 residues in the CDR3. The V and J ends lost 5 bases and 6 bases respectively, with 12 bases between them. Germline V gene data show CDR1 as MDHEN and CDR2 as SYDVKM.

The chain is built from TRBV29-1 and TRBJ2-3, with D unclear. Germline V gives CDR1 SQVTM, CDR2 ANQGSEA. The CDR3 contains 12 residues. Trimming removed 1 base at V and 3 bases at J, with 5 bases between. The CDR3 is CSVEAGTDTQYF. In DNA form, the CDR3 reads TGCAGCGTTGAAGCAGGTACAGATACGCAGTATTTT.

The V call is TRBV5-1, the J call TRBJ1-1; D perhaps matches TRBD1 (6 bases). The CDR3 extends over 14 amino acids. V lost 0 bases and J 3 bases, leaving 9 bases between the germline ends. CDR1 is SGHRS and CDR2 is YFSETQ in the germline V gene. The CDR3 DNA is TGCGCCAGCAGCTTGGAGGGGGTCGACACTGAAGCTTTCTTT. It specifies CASSLEGVDTEAFF.

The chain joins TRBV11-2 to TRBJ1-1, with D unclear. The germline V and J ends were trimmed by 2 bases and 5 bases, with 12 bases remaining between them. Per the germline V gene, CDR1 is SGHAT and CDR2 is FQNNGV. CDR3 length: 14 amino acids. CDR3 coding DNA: TGTGCCAGCAGCTTACGAACCTCGGGAACTGAAGCTTTCTTT. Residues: CASSLRTSGTEAFF.

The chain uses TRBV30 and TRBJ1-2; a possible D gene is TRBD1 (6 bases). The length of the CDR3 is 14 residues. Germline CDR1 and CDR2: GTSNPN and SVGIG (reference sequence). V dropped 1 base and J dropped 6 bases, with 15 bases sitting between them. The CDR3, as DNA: TGTGCCTGGAGTGGGGGCTGGACAGCGGATGGCTACACCTTC. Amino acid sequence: CAWSGGWTADGYTF.

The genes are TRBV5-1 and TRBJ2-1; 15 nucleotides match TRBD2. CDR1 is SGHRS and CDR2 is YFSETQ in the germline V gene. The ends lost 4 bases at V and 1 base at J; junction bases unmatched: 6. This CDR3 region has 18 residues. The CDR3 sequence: CASSTGLAGGRSYNEQFF. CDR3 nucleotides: TGCGCCAGCAGCACAGGACTAGCGGGAGGGCGTTCCTACAATGAGCAGTTCTTC.

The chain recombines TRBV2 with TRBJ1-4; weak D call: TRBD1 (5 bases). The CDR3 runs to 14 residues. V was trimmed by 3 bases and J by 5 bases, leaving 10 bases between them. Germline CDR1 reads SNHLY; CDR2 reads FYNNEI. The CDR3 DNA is TGTGCCAGCAGTGAGGTTAGGGGCAATGAAAAACTGTTTTTT. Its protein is CASSEVRGNEKLFF.

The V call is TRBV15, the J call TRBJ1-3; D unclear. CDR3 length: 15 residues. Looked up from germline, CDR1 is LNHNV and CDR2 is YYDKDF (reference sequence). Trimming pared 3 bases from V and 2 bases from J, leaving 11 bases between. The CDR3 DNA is TGTGCCACCAGCAGCCCAGGAGGGACTGGAAACACCATATATTTT. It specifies CATSSPGGTGNTIYF.

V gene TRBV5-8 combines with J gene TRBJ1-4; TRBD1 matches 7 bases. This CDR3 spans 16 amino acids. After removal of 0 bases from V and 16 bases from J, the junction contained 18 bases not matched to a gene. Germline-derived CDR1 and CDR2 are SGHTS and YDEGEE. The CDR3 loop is CASSLAWTGFKGSQFF. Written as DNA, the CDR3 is TGTGCCAGCAGCTTGGCCTGGACAGGATTTAAGGGGAGCCAGTTTTTT.